This T cell receptor (beta chain) was sequenced for a study of regulatory T cells in long-lasting Graves disease. General study findings and limits: Persistent disease favored TRBV28, TRBJ1-2 and TRBJ2-5.

Trimming took off 5 bases at V and 3 bases at J, with 11 bases between the two ends. CDR1 SNHLY and CDR2 FYNNEI come from the germline V gene. The CDR3 spans 14 residues. The time point: newly diagnosed GD, antithyroid drugs for less than 3 months. Generation of the TCR library employed RNA extracted from PBMCs. In its sample, this clonotype was seen a few times. The target antigen is unknown. Arm-PCR of CDR3 regions and iRepertoire HTBI primers were used to build TCR beta libraries. Each CDR3 protein is one row after TCRdb ran MiXCR on the multiplex PCR reads. The table has 550,000 to 600,000 distinct CDR3 sequences, about 16% seen once; the top ten hold around 12%. The sample was also reused in another study, on T cells in Graves' hyperthyroidism and ophthalmopathy.

The sequence derives from a man in his late teens or twenties with Graves disease. The material sequenced was peripheral blood mononuclear cells (PBMCs), taken at new diagnosis, from a patient treated with antithyroid drugs. The chain links TRBV2 to TRBJ1-5; the D is unclear. CDR3 coding DNA: TGTGCCAGCAGTAACGGACGAGCCAATCAGCCCCAGCATTTT. Its protein product is CASSNGRANQPQHF.